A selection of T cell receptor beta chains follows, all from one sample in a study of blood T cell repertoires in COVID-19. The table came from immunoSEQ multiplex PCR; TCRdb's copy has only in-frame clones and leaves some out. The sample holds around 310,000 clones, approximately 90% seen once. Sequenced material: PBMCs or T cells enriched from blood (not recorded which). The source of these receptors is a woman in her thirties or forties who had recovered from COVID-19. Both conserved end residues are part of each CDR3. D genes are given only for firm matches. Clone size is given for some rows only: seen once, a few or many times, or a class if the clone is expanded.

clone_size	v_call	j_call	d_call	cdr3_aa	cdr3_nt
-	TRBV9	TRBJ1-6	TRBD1	CASSVQTGGNSPLHF	TGTGCCAGCAGCGTACAAACAGGGGGTAATTCACCCCTCCACTTT
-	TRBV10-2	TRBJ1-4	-	CASTQGSYEKLFF	TGCGCCAGCACCCAGGGGTCTTATGAAAAACTGTTTTTT
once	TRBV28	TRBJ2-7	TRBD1	CASRDRNYEQYF	TGTGCCAGCCGGGACAGGAACTACGAGCAGTACTTC
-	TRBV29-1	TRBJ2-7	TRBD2	CSVGGGRDNYEQYF	TGCAGCGTTGGGGGGGGAAGGGATAACTACGAGCAGTACTTC
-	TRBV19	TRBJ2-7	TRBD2	CASSPQLAASSYEQYF	TGTGCCAGTAGTCCCCAACTAGCGGCAAGCTCCTACGAGCAGTACTTC
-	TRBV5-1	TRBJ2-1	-	CASSLAQQSGADEQFF	TGCGCCAGCAGCTTGGCCCAGCAGTCAGGGGCGGATGAGCAGTTCTTC
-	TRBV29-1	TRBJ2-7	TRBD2	CSVGAGGYEQYF	TGCAGCGTCGGAGCGGGAGGGTACGAGCAGTACTTC
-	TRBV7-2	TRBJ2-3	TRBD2	CASSPLTSGTVGDTQYF	TGTGCCAGCAGCCCTTTAACTAGCGGGACGGTTGGTGATACGCAGTATTTT
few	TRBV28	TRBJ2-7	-	CASSHIYEQYF	TGTGCCAGCAGCCACATCTACGAGCAGTACTTC
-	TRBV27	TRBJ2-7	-	CASSLNRRSYEQYF	TGTGCCAGCAGTTTAAACAGACGCTCCTACGAGCAGTACTTC
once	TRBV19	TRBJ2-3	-	CASSTGTRDTQYF	TGTGCCAGTAGTACTGGGACTCGAGATACGCAGTATTTT
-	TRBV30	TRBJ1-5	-	CAWSESINQPQHF	TGTGCCTGGAGCGAATCTATCAATCAGCCCCAGCATTTT
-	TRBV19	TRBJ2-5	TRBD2	CASQSGGLAGVETQYF	TGTGCCAGCCAATCGGGCGGACTAGCGGGAGTTGAGACCCAGTACTTC
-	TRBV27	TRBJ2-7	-	CASSFGGGDYEQYF	TGTGCCAGCAGTTTCGGAGGGGGCGACTACGAGCAGTACTTC
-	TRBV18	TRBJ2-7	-	CASSPAQAGEQYF	TGTGCCAGCTCACCAGCACAGGCAGGAGAGCAGTACTTC
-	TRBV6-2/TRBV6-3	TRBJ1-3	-	CASSSPRVSGNTIYF	TGTGCCAGCAGTTCACCCAGGGTCTCTGGAAACACCATATATTTT
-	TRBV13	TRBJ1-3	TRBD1	CASGDRDASGNTIYF	TGTGCCAGCGGGGACAGGGACGCGTCTGGAAACACCATATATTTT
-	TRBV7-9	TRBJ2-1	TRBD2	CASSSLAGGQLQYNEQFF	TGTGCCAGCAGCTCCTTAGCGGGGGGCCAGCTACAGTACAATGAGCAGTTCTTC
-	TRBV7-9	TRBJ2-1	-	CASSLGLTYNEQFF	TGTGCCAGCAGCTTAGGACTGACTTACAATGAGCAGTTCTTC
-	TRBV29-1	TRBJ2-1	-	CSAGDFATNEQFF	TGCAGCGCGGGGGACTTCGCCACCAATGAGCAGTTCTTC
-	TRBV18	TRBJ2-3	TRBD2	CASSPPGLAGEGTQYF	TGTGCCAGCTCACCACCGGGACTAGCGGGTGAGGGTACGCAGTATTTT
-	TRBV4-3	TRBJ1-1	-	CASSQSTVNTEAFF	TGCGCCAGCAGCCAGTCAACAGTGAACACTGAAGCTTTCTTT
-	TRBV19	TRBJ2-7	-	CASSRLGLGGGEQYF	TGTGCCAGTAGTAGATTAGGTTTGGGTGGCGGCGAGCAGTACTTC
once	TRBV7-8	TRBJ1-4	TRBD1	CASSSLQGGNEKLFF	TGTGCCAGCAGCTCTTTACAGGGGGGTAATGAAAAACTGTTTTTT
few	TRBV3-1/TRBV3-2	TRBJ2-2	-	CASSQGLVTGELFF	TGTGCCAGCAGCCAAGGGCTAGTAACCGGGGAGCTGTTTTTT
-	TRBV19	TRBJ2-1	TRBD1	CASSIDAGTGRLYPRYEQFF	TGTGCCAGTAGTATAGATGCCGGGACAGGACGATTATACCCACGGTATGAGCAGTTCTTC
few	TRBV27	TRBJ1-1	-	CASSFRGGMNTEAFF	TGTGCCAGCAGTTTCCGGGGTGGGATGAACACTGAAGCTTTCTTT
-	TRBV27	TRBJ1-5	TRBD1	CASSLGTGGGQPQHF	TGTGCCAGCAGTTTGGGGACAGGGGGCGGTCAGCCCCAGCATTTT
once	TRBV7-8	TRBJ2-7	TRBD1	CASSPYLGTGASYEQYF	TGTGCCAGCAGCCCCTATCTCGGGACAGGCGCGTCCTACGAGCAGTACTTC
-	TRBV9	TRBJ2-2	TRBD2	CASSPWGLAGAGELFF	TGTGCCAGCAGCCCGTGGGGATTAGCGGGAGCCGGGGAGCTGTTTTTT
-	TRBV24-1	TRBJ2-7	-	CATNDPRRAYEQYF	TGTGCCACCAATGACCCTCGCAGGGCCTACGAGCAGTACTTC
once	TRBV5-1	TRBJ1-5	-	CASSLGQPNQPQHF	TGCGCCAGCAGCTTGGGACAGCCCAATCAGCCCCAGCATTTT
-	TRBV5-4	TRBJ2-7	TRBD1	CASSRTGFEQYF	TGTGCCAGCAGCCGGACAGGGTTCGAGCAGTACTTC
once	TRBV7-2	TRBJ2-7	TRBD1	CASSLVTDRGYEQYF	TGTGCCAGCAGCTTAGTAACCGACAGGGGCTACGAGCAGTACTTC
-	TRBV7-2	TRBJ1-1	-	CASSHPPSAGHTEAFF	TGTGCCAGCAGCCACCCCCCATCCGCGGGGCACACTGAAGCTTTCTTT
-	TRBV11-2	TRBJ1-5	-	CASSLEGGREPQHF	TGTGCCAGCAGCTTAGAAGGGGGACGGGAGCCCCAGCATTTT